A single sample is the source of the 17 T cell receptor beta chains below, sequenced in a study of regulatory T cells in long-lasting Graves disease. As to time point: newly diagnosed GD, antithyroid drugs for less than 3 months. The TCR library was made from RNA extracted from PBMCs. Relying on iRepertoire HTBI primers and Arm-PCR of CDR3 regions, the team built TCR beta libraries. Each CDR3 protein gets one entry after TCRdb re-called the multiplex PCR reads with MiXCR. The data show approximately 350,000 distinct CDR3 sequences, approximately 10% seen once. These data were likewise used in another study, on T cells in Graves' hyperthyroidism and ophthalmopathy.

Sequenced here: peripheral blood mononuclear cells (PBMCs), sampled at new diagnosis, from a patient treated with antithyroid drugs. These receptors were collected from a woman in her late teens or twenties with Graves disease.

This clonotype occurred many times. This sequence joins TRBV27 and TRBJ2-1, with 12 bases that match TRBD2. V shed 5 bases and J 2 bases; nucleotides not matched to a gene: 7. Per germline, CDR1 MNHEY and CDR2 SMNVEV (reference sequence). This CDR3 region has 17 residues. The CDR3, as DNA: TGTGCCAGCAGTCTGGGACTAGCGGGCCCCACCTACAATGAGCAGTTCTTC. Its protein is CASSLGLAGPTYNEQFF.

In its sample, this clonotype was seen many times. At one of its ends the junction is not consistent with the germline gene, which may arise from a read error. The rearrangement joins TRBV7-7 to TRBJ1-5, with 9 bases that match TRBD1. The CDR3 runs to 18 residues. The germline gives CDR1 SSHAT, CDR2 FNYEAQ (reference sequence). The DNA of the CDR3 is TGTGCTAGCAGCTTAGTCGCGTCTGGGGGGACAGGGAGTCAGCCCCAGCATTTT. Its translation is CASSLVASGGTGSQPQHF. Supplemented by reference TRBV7-7 and TRBJ1-5, the full variable domain reads GAGVSQSPRYKVTKRGQDVTLRCDPISSHATLYWYQQALGQGPEFLTYFNYEAQPDKSGLPSDRFSAERPEGSISTLTIQRTEQRDSAMYRCASSLVASGGTGSQPQHFGDGTRLSIL.

The chain combines TRBV7-9 with TRBJ1-2, with TRBD1 as a possible D gene (5 bases). Trimming left V 1 base short and J 6 bases short, with 12 bases between. The CDR3 has 14 residues. Germline V gene sequence: CDR1 SEHNR, CDR2 FQNEAQ (reference sequence). The CDR3 coding sequence is TGTGCCAGCAGCTTAGATACCAGGGCTGATGGCTACACCTTC. Residues: CASSLDTRADGYTF.

This clonotype occurred many times. V and J are TRBV18 and TRBJ1-4, with a weak D call TRBD1 (5 bases). The germline CDR1 and CDR2 sequences are KGHSH and LQKENI. Trimming pared 3 bases from V and 5 bases from J, leaving 13 bases between. CDR3 length: 15 residues. The CDR3 is CASSPQQAPNEKLFF. DNA of the CDR3: TGTGCCAGCTCACCTCAACAGGCACCAAATGAAAAACTGTTTTTT.

About this clonotype: A far larger clone is one base from this, pointing to a likely read error. CDR3 coding DNA: TGTGCCAGCAGCAAAGGGCGGAGGGCGGACACCGGGGAGCTGTTTTTT. This sequence encodes CASSKGRRADTGELFF. The rearrangement uses TRBV7-2 and TRBJ2-2; a possible D gene is TRBD2 (6 bases). The length of the CDR3 is 16 residues. The ends were cut back, 5 bases at V and 3 bases at J, with 16 bases in the middle. Germline assignment: CDR1 SGHTA and CDR2 FQGNSA.

V gene TRBV18 combines with J gene TRBJ1-1, with D tentatively TRBD1 (6 bases). The CDR3 runs 14 residues. Germline-derived CDR1 and CDR2 are KGHSH and LQKENI. V was clipped by 0 bases and J by 7 bases, with 12 bases between them. The CDR3, as DNA: TGTGCCAGCTCACCACCGACAGGCCGTAATGAAGCTTTCTTT. This translates into CASSPPTGRNEAFF. Supplemented by reference TRBV18 and TRBJ1-1, the full variable domain reads NAGVMQNPRHLVRRRGQEARLRCSPMKGHSHVYWYRQLPEEGLKFMVYLQKENIIDESGMPKERFSAEFPKEGPSILRIQQVVRGDSAAYFCASSPPTGRNEAFFGQGTRLTVV.

A few counts support this clonotype. The genes are TRBV20-1 and TRBJ2-1; 13 nucleotides align to TRBD2. Germline CDR1 reads DFQATT; CDR2 reads SNEGSKA (reference sequence). The CDR3 loop spans 20 amino acids. J was trimmed by 1 base and V by 0 bases; bases with no gene match: 12. CDR3 nucleotide sequence: TGCAGTGCTAGAGACCTCGATCCGGGACTAGCGGGACATTCCTACAATGAGCAGTTCTTC. It translates to CSARDLDPGLAGHSYNEQFF.

This clonotype appeared many times. The rearrangement links TRBV7-9 to TRBJ2-3; 8 bases map to TRBD2. This CDR3 comprises 16 residues. Germline CDR1 is SEHNR and CDR2 is FQNEAQ (reference sequence). Trimming took 5 bases from V and 0 from J; bases not matched to a gene: 7. The CDR3 here is CASSLPGGASTDTQYF. CDR3 nucleotides: TGTGCCAGCAGCCTTCCCGGGGGGGCGAGCACAGATACGCAGTATTTT.

This clonotype was seen ten or more times. This chain uses TRBV6-2 or TRBV6-3 with TRBJ2-5; D gene unclear. The CDR3 is made up of 15 amino acids. Trimming cost V 6 bases and J 5 bases, with 19 bases left between them. The germline V gene encodes CDR1 MNHEY and CDR2 SVGEGT. The DNA for the CDR3 is TGTGCCAGCAGGTGGAGAAACAGCTATCGGGAGACCCAGTACTTC. Its translation: CASRWRNSYRETQYF.

This clonotype was recorded a few times. A read error may be the cause here, since a much bigger clone is one base away. As the CDR3 is not closed by the conserved phenylalanine or tryptophan, this likely results from a read error. The chain couples TRBV14 to TRBJ2-7; D not certain. Trimming removed 3 bases at V and 7 bases at J, with 10 bases between. CDR3 length: 12 residues. Germline loops: CDR1 SGHDN, CDR2 FVKESK. The CDR3 reads CASSQVTREQYS. In nucleotides, the CDR3 is TGTGCCAGCAGCCAGGTCACGAGGGAGCAGTACTCC.

This clonotype was detected many times. The rearrangement uses TRBV27 and TRBJ1-2; perhaps TRBD1 as D (5 bases). CDR1 is MNHEY, CDR2 SMNVEV, per germline (reference sequence). This CDR3 has 16 residues. Trimming shortened V by 0 bases and J by 6 bases, and 17 bases separated the two germline ends. In DNA form, the CDR3 reads TGTGCCAGCAGTTTATCGGGACGGCCTTGGGAGGATGGCTACACCTTC. Residues: CASSLSGRPWEDGYTF.

This clonotype came up a few times. The V gene is TRBV9, the J gene TRBJ2-1; the D gene is possibly TRBD2 (6 bases). The CDR3 totals 16 residues. CDR1 is SGDLS, CDR2 YYNGEE, per germline. V was cut by 4 bases and J by 0 bases, with 14 bases left in between. CDR3 DNA sequence: TGTGCCAGCAGCCCGACGGGGGTAAGCTCCTACAATGAGCAGTTCTTC. Its translation is CASSPTGVSSYNEQFF.

This clonotype has a count of ten or more. The chain is built from TRBV11-2 and TRBJ1-4; D not certain. With 1 base removed from V and 5 bases from J, the gap between germline ends came to 8 bases. Germline V gene data show CDR1 as SGHAT and CDR2 as FQNNGV. The CDR3 covers 14 residues. DNA of the CDR3: TGTGCCAGCAGCTTAGGAGCCTCGAATGAAAAACTGTTTTTT. Translated: CASSLGASNEKLFF.

At least ten counts were recorded for this clonotype. This chain links TRBV18 with TRBJ2-1, with TRBD2 identical over 11 bases. This CDR3 comprises 16 residues. Germline V gives CDR1 KGHSH, CDR2 LQKENI. V was clipped by 2 bases and J by 8 bases; unmatched bases: 8. CDR3 sequence: CASSPFELAGVHEQFF. CDR3 sequence (DNA): TGTGCCAGCTCACCATTCGAACTAGCGGGAGTTCATGAGCAGTTCTTC.

This clonotype was seen many times. The chain employs TRBV12-5 and TRBJ2-5, with D unresolved. The CDR3 loop spans 16 amino acids. Germline V gene lookup returns CDR1 LGHNT and CDR2 FRNRAP. Between the trimmed V and J ends, which lost 9 bases and 4 bases, there was a span of 24 bases. CDR3 region: CASPPWLSTDGETQYF. In DNA form, the CDR3 reads TGTGCTAGCCCCCCCTGGCTCTCCACCGATGGAGAGACCCAGTACTTC.

This sequence joins TRBV4-2 and TRBJ2-2, with 11 bases aligning to TRBD1. The CDR3 runs to 17 residues. Germline CDR1 is LGHNA and CDR2 is YNFKEQ. The trim removed 2 bases at V and 5 bases at J, leaving 7 bases unmatched. CDR3 bases: TGTGCCAGCAGCCAACCGGGGACAGGGGGAAGGACCGGGGAGCTGTTTTTT. Translating it yields CASSQPGTGGRTGELFF.

This clonotype was seen at least ten times. The V and J genes are TRBV12-5 and TRBJ2-3; D is unclear. The germline CDR1 and CDR2 sequences are LGHNT and FRNRAP. The CDR3 is 17 amino acids. The V and J ends lost 1 base and 3 bases respectively, with 17 bases between them. Here the CDR3 DNA reads TGTGCTAGTGGTTTGGCCTATTTGAGGTGGTTAACAGATACGCAGTATTTT. This encodes CASGLAYLRWLTDTQYF.